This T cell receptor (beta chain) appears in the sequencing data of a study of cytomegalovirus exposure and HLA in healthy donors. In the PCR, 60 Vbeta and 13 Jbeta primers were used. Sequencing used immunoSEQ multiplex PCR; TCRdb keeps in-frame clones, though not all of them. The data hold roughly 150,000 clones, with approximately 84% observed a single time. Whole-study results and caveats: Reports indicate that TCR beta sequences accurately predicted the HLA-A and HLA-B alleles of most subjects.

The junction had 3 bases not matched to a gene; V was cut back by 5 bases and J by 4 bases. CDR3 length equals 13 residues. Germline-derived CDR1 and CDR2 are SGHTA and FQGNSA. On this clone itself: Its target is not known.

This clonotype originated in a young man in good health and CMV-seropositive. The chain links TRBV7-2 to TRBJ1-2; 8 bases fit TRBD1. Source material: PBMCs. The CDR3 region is CASSDRGRYGYTF. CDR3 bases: TGTGCCAGCAGCGACAGGGGCCGCTATGGCTACACCTTC.